This TCR beta chain was captured by sequencing in a study of blood T cell repertoires in COVID-19. About the study: Each recovered donor of Cohort 3 presented with two negative PCRs, clearance, or symptom resolution. Sites across the United States, Italy and Spain contributed samples from acute and convalescent COVID-19.

The study assigned cohorts using participant-reported clinical history. Some clones are missing from TCRdb's copy, which holds only in-frame ones; the method was immunoSEQ multiplex PCR. The table has 200,000 to 250,000 clones, about nine tenths seen once. The CDR3 has 15 residues. V dropped 4 bases and J dropped 5 bases, with 17 bases sitting between them. Germline V CDR1 and CDR2: LNHDA, SQIVND (reference sequence). The J gene is TRBJ2-5, the V gene TRBV19; the D gene is possibly TRBD1 (6 bases). The receptor's source is a man aged 25-45 years in a cohort exposed to, infected with or recovered from COVID-19 (not recorded which). The sequenced material came from PBMCs or T cells enriched from blood (not recorded which). The CDR3 nucleotides are TGTGCCAGTAGTACCCAAGGCGCTAGGGGGGAGACCCAGTACTTC. Translating it yields CASSTQGARGETQYF.